The present entry profiles one TCR beta chain with its context. This record comes from a study of blood T cell repertoires in COVID-19. Overall study context: Whether acute or convalescent, the COVID-19 samples came from the United States, Italy and Spain.

The CDR3 extends over 11 amino acids. The germline V gene has CDR1 DFQATT and CDR2 SNEGSKA (reference sequence). J was trimmed by 11 bases and V by 5 bases; bases with no gene match: 5. Data came from immunoSEQ multiplex PCR; TCRdb stores just in-frame clones and leaves some out. Here the sample spans fewer than 400,000 clones, around four fifths being singletons. This chain connects TRBV20-1 to TRBJ2-2, with TRBD2 matching 7 bases. Source material: peripheral blood. This sequence was found in a man younger than 45 with active or convalescent COVID-19. The CDR3 coding sequence is TGCAGTGCTCCGCGACTAGCCGAGCTGTTTTTT. This codes for CSAPRLAELFF.